Here is one T cell receptor beta chain with its context. There are a few counts of this clone. Its antigen remains unidentified. Base qualities were left out, and no much larger clone turns up one base away. This entry is derived from a study of cytomegalovirus exposure and HLA in healthy donors (TCRdb year 2017). A note on the overall study: According to an earlier analysis of around 600 of the donors, about 170 million T cells yielded 117 million unique TCR beta sequences and 276 Gb of sequence data. A separate validation cohort of approximately 120 different subjects was used in addition to the roughly 640-subject first cohort. Genome-wide SNP genotypes for about three fifths of the roughly 670 donors were used in a later genetic analysis, which treated that subset as a discovery cohort. About 310 gigabases of sequencing data and approximately 93 million unique TCR sequences were included in an early release covering under 650 HLA-typed donors. Using immunosequencing, the study profiled T cell repertoires from 500 to 800 subjects and related those repertoires to cytomegalovirus serostatus. Every discovery cohort repertoire had been produced on one sequencing platform. Class I and class II HLA loci were covered by the typing at four-digit resolution. To predict cytomegalovirus infection status, the study brought together high-throughput TCR immunosequencing, statistical association of individual TCRs with disease status, and machine learning. Among about 390 genotyped donors of the cohort, an average of roughly 240,000 unique TCR beta nucleotide sequences were sequenced per donor, about a sixth of them non-productive. Donor age, sex, ethnicity and CMV serostatus were collected together with the repertoire data. Rather than using new phenotypic data, the later analysis identified candidate immune exposures from TCR beta sequences and from how often those sequences occurred across donors. In an earlier analysis of 550 to 700 of the donors, high-throughput TCR beta sequencing was used to judge whether each TCR beta V gene segment behaved as functional or pseudogenic. A later analysis re-examined previously published TCR beta repertoires from more than 600 donors and added high-resolution HLA genotyping to investigate patterns of TCR occurrence. The aim of the study was to test whether cataloging public T cell receptors could identify signatures of past pathogen exposure. Of the 398 genotyped donors, approximately 82% fell in the genetic ancestry cluster associated with self-reported Caucasian donors. Roughly five DR-DQ haplotypes were treated as single units for association and clustering because of strong linkage in the cohort. Typing coverage differed by locus: A, B, C, DRB1 and DQB1 were typed in roughly 629-630 donors, DQA1 in about 500, DPA1 in nearly 610, and DPB1 in 472. Overall study results and their limits: The cohort was sequenced for TCR beta chains only, and without alpha or paired-chain data the features that could be detected were limited. Because HLA typing was unavailable for some donors at each locus, only the typed subset was used in association tests. Presence/absence analyses assumed roughly uniform sequencing depth across donors, an assumption that may not hold. In vitro tests confirmed that a few of the cytomegalovirus-associated TCR beta chains recognize cytomegalovirus antigens. Some IMGT-functional V segments, including TRBV6-2 and TRBV6-3, could not be told apart with the 87-base-pair reads, so those segments were excluded. Assigning TCR associations to individual alleles was difficult when HLA alleles, especially DR and DQ, strongly co-occurred. Cytomegalovirus status was reported to be diagnosed by the classifier with high specificity and sensitivity in both the original and validation cohorts. According to a later genetic analysis, donors in an Asian-associated ancestry cluster had fewer N-insertions in productive TCRs than the approximately 700-donor mean. Across donors, most TCR sequences were observed very rarely, whereas some public TCRs were present in many individuals. A later genetic analysis associated a missense DCLRE1C variant with V-gene and J-gene trimming of TCR beta chains, and an independent cohort replicated the association. A further reported finding was that TCR beta sequences accurately predicted the HLA-A and HLA-B alleles for most subjects in the first cohort. A total of roughly 160 TCR beta chains were listed by the study as associated with cytomegalovirus. Because counts were too low, approximately 15 rarely observed V segments, including chromosome 9 orphons, were excluded from the earlier analysis of roughly 580 of the donors. In an earlier analysis of several hundred of the donors, most TCR beta V segments were observed in productive rearrangements about 87% or about 30% of the time, broadly matching IMGT annotations. A later analysis found that HLA-associated TCR beta chains were more clonally expanded and had lower generation probabilities than equally common non-associated chains. A cluster of highly shared sequence variants was judged likely to represent a technical artifact of the sequencing pipeline. According to a later analysis, most CMV-associated TCR beta chains appeared to be HLA-restricted, and the HLA associations seemed to be driven largely by CMV exposure. The authors suggested that the approach could potentially be generalized to other disease states and immunological phenotypes. CMV serostatus was the only immune exposure information available for the cohort. Several of the top co-occurrence clusters appeared to be linked to parvovirus B19, influenza, CMV and Epstein-Barr virus, according to a later analysis. A later analysis associated 15,000 or so TCR beta sequences with specific HLA alleles at a false discovery rate of 0.05. Linkage disequilibrium might explain the correlated functional status among segregating V segments, but an unknown experimental factor could not be ruled out. According to a later analysis, TCR association rates differed among HLA loci, with DRB1 alleles showing the most associated TCRs and HLA-C alleles showing the fewest.

Library method: the immunoSEQ multiplex PCR assay. For the multiplex PCR, a mixture combining 60 forward primers for TCR Vbeta segments and 13 reverse primers for TCR Jbeta segments was used. A multiplex PCR assay on genomic DNA amplified the CDR3 region of rearranged TCR beta genes. On the Illumina HiSeq System, the amplified TCR beta libraries were sequenced as 87-base-pair reads. Per the original workflow: Across the 670 or so repertoires, a later analysis counted approximately 83 million unique TCR beta chains, approximately 10 million of which were shared by at least two donors. To remove PCR and sequencing errors, raw reads were error-corrected and collapsed into unique sequences using a nearest-neighbor algorithm that merged closely related sequences. To assign V, D and J gene segments, CDR3 sequences were aligned to IMGT reference sequences. For a sequence to be retained, at least a six-nucleotide match to both a V gene segment and a J gene segment was required. A rearrangement counted as productive if the CDR3 had no stop codons and remained in frame with V and J, and every other rearrangement counted as non-productive. Following IMGT convention, CDR3 was defined as the stretch from the second conserved V-encoded cysteine to the conserved J-encoded phenylalanine. The earlier analysis of some 580 of the donors excluded any sequence lacking an unambiguous match to a single V gene segment. An earlier analysis of several hundred of the donors called V segments functional above 56.7% productive rearrangements and segregating when the between-donor standard deviation exceeded 5%. A statistical classification framework was built to diagnose cytomegalovirus status from the catalog of TCR beta chain sequences. V and J gene assignment, in a later analysis, came from comparing TCR nucleotide sequences with IMGT/GENE-DB human TR gene sequences. Using the TCRdist pipeline, a later analysis assigned CDR3 sequences along with most-parsimonious VDJ recombination scenarios. In a later analysis, each TCR beta chain was defined by its CDR3 amino acid sequence together with its V-gene family, and reads lacking a unique V-gene family were excluded. A later analysis removed 592 highly shared, low-generation-probability nucleotide sequences to deal with suspected cross-contamination and a sequencing artifact. In a later analysis, a clonal expansion index for each public chain was calculated from normalized within-repertoire ranks of inferred template counts. Generation probabilities in a later analysis came from a VDJ recombination model fitted to out-of-frame rearrangements, and those results were checked against IGoR. A later analysis scored TCR-TCR, TCR-HLA and TCR-CMV co-occurrence with hypergeometric tests, applying a repertoire-size bias correction to TCR pairs. A later analysis estimated false discovery rates by permuting HLA or CMV assignments 20 times. A later analysis grouped co-occurring TCRs with DBSCAN, adding TCRdist sequence similarity when clustering within HLA-allele-positive subsets. Repertoires with fewer than 30,000 or more than 120,000 public chains, plus five repertoires with anomalous nucleotide sharing, were excluded from co-occurrence clustering. The table comes from immuneACCESS by way of TCRdb, which keeps in-frame sequences with V and J called. Part of the clones is missing from these tables; in studies checked, under half for an unresolved V gene and the rest for unknown reasons. V and J calls and clone size come straight from that table; D and trimming were deduced from the DNA. Present in this sample are 90,000 to 150,000 clones, 60% to 85% of which were seen just once. Approximately 2.4% of the sample is taken by the ten largest.

Here V drops 6 bases and J drops 9 bases, and the junction holds 6 bases not matched to any gene. Spanning cysteine to phenylalanine, the CDR3 consists of 14 amino acids. Left in the record is the CDR3 DNA by itself, 42 bases read in frame from the first base. CDR1 and CDR2, per the germline V gene (reference sequence), are SEHNR and FQNEAQ. The cohort consisted of fewer than 700 healthy bone marrow donors. At the time of sampling, every cohort member was nominally healthy, though immune exposures that went unrecorded were likely present. The donor tested CMV seronegative and was one of the 352 seronegative cohort members. Every donor gave a peripheral blood sample, and the peripheral blood mononuclear cells from that sample were used for TCR beta sequencing. The Qiagen DNeasy Blood Extraction Kit was used to extract genomic DNA from the blood cell samples.

The chain links TRBV7-9 with TRBJ1-6, with 9 central nucleotides matching TRBD1. The sequence was obtained from a female donor in good health and CMV-seronegative. Sequenced: PBMCs. The bases are TGTGCCAGCAGGGCGGGACAGGGTAGTTCACCCCTCCACTTT. It encodes CASRAGQGSSPLHF.